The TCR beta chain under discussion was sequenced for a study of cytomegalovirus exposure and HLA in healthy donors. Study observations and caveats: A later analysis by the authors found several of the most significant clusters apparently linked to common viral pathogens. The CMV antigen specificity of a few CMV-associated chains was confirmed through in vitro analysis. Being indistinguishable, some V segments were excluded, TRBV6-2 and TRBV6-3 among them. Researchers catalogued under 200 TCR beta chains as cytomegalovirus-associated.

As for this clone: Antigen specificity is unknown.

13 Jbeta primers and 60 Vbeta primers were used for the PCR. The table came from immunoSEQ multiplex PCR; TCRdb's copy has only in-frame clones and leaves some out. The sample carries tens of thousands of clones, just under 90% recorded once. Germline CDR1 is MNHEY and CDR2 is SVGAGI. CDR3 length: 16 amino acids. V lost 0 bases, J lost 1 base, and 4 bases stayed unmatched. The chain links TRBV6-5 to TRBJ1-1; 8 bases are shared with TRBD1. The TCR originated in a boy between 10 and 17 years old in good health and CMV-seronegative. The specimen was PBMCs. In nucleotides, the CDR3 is TGTGCCAGCAGTTACTCGACAGGGGAAGGGAACACTGAAGCTTTCTTT. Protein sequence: CASSYSTGEGNTEAFF.